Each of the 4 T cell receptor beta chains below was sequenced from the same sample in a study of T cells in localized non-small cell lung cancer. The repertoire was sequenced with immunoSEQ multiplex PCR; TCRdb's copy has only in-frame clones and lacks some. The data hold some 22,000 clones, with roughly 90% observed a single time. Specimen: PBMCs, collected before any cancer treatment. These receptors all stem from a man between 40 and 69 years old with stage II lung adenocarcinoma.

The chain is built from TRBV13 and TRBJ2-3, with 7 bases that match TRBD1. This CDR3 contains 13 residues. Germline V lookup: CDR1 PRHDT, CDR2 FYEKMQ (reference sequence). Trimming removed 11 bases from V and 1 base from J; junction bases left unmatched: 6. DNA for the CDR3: TGTGCCGTCAGGGGGATAGGCACAGATACGCAGTATTTT. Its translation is CAVRGIGTDTQYF.

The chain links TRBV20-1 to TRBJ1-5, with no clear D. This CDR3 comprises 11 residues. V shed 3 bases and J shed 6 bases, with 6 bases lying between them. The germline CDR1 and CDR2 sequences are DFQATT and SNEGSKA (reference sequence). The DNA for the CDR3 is TGCAGTGCTAGCGTCGGTCAGCCCCAGCATTTT. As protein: CSASVGQPQHF.

The CDR3 nucleotides are TGTGCCAGCAGCTTTGGGCCCGTCACGGATACGCAGTATTTT. As protein: CASSFGPVTDTQYF. The chain uses TRBV5-6 and TRBJ2-3; D gene unclear. The V gene's germline CDR1 is SGHDT and CDR2 YYEEEE. The ends were cut back, 2 bases at V and 6 bases at J, with 13 bases in the middle. CDR3 length: 14 residues.

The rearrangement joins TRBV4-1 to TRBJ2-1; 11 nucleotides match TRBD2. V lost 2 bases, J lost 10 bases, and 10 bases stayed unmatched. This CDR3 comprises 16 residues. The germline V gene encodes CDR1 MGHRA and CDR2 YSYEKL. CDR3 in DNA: TGCGCCAGCAGCCAATCCGGGACTAGCGGTCCGTACGAGCAGTTCTTC. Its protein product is CASSQSGTSGPYEQFF.